These T cell receptor beta chains were read from a single sample in a study of blood T cell repertoires in COVID-19. The table came from immunoSEQ multiplex PCR; TCRdb's copy has only in-frame clones and leaves some out. The table records a few hundred thousand clones, 65% to 90% of them present only once. Sequences were obtained from PBMCs or T cells enriched from blood (not recorded which). These receptors came from a woman aged 18 to 35 who had recovered from COVID-19. Each CDR3 is given with its conserved first and last residue. D genes are given only for firm matches. Expanded clones get a size class; other rows say once, few or many, or leave the size out.

d_call clone_size j_call v_call cdr3_aa cdr3_nt
TRBD2 . TRBJ2-3 TRBV27 CASRRLAGDRSDTQYF TGTGCCAGCAGGCGACTAGCGGGAGATAGGTCAGATACGCAGTATTTT
. . TRBJ2-3 TRBV6-5 CASSYSGWGADTQYF TGTGCCAGCAGTTACTCCGGGTGGGGGGCAGATACGCAGTATTTT
. . TRBJ1-1 TRBV2 CARSQILNTEAFF TGTGCCAGATCACAGATACTCAACACTGAAGCTTTCTTT
. once TRBJ1-1 TRBV2 CASSAQGAGNTEAFF TGTGCCAGCAGCGCTCAAGGGGCAGGGAACACTGAAGCTTTCTTT
TRBD1 . TRBJ1-3 TRBV27 CASSPRQGGGNTIYF TGTGCCAGCAGTCCCCGACAGGGTGGAGGAAACACCATATATTTT
TRBD2 . TRBJ2-3 TRBV11-2 CASTKTLAELYRTDTQYF TGTGCCAGCACCAAGACCCTAGCGGAGCTCTACCGCACAGATACGCAGTATTTT
. . TRBJ1-1 TRBV18 CASSPPASRAEAFF TGTGCCAGCTCACCACCTGCAAGCAGGGCTGAAGCTTTCTTT
TRBD2 . TRBJ2-5 TRBV19 CASSIGGLAGDEKTQYF TGTGCCAGTAGTATAGGAGGGCTAGCGGGAGATGAAAAGACCCAGTACTTC
. few TRBJ2-6 TRBV30 CAWNKFASGANVLTF TGTGCCTGGAACAAGTTCGCTTCTGGGGCCAACGTCCTGACTTTC
. once TRBJ1-1 TRBV3-1/TRBV3-2 CASSHRREGAFF TGTGCCAGCAGCCATCGCCGGGAGGGTGCTTTCTTT
TRBD1 . TRBJ1-2 TRBV9 CASSPNPGTGDGYTF TGTGCCAGCAGCCCAAACCCCGGGACAGGGGATGGCTACACCTTC
. . TRBJ1-1 TRBV28 CASTTYRGGDTEAFF TGTGCCAGCACCACTTACCGGGGGGGGGACACTGAAGCTTTCTTT
. . TRBJ1-5 TRBV30 CAWTRGENQPQHF TGTGCCTGGACCAGGGGTGAGAATCAGCCCCAGCATTTT
. . TRBJ1-1 TRBV6-5 CASKGGRGTEAFF TGTGCCAGCAAAGGGGGGAGGGGGACTGAAGCTTTCTTT
TRBD1 . TRBJ2-7 TRBV7-6 CASSMSTGVSYEQYF TGTGCCAGCAGCATGAGTACAGGGGTGTCCTACGAGCAGTACTTC
TRBD2 once TRBJ2-7 TRBV6-5 CASSYKGGSGYEQYF TGTGCCAGCAGTTACAAGGGCGGGAGTGGGTACGAGCAGTACTTC
TRBD1 . TRBJ1-2 TRBV29-1 CSVGRDRILANYGYTF TGCAGCGTTGGCCGGGACAGGATATTAGCTAACTATGGCTACACCTTC
. few TRBJ1-1 TRBV7-9 CASSSNTEAFF TGTGCCAGCAGCTCAAACACTGAAGCTTTCTTT